The 23 T cell receptor beta chains below were found in one sample sequenced in a study of blood T cell repertoires in COVID-19. Only in-frame clones appear in the TCRdb table, and some are missing; sequencing was by immunoSEQ multiplex PCR. There are roughly 150,000 clones in the sample; approximately 84% occur only once, and less than 9.5% lies in the top ten. Sequencing used peripheral blood. Receptor source: a human donor in a cohort sampled during active COVID-19.

The chain uses TRBV19 and TRBJ2-3, with TRBD1 matching over 11 bases. The CDR3 consists of 15 residues. The germline CDR1 and CDR2 sequences are LNHDA and SQIVND (reference sequence). V lost 5 bases and J lost 3; bases outside the gene matches: 4. CDR3 sequence (DNA): TGTGCCAGTAGTGTCGGGACAGGGGGAACAGATACGCAGTATTTT. Protein: CASSVGTGGTDTQYF.

This clone was counted a single time. The CDR3 sequence is CASRTRFSSTDTQYF. CDR3 DNA sequence: TGTGCCAGCAGAACAAGATTCTCTAGCACAGATACGCAGTATTTT. V is TRBV2 and J is TRBJ2-3; D gene uncertain. The germline V gene has CDR1 SNHLY and CDR2 FYNNEI. V was clipped by 6 bases and J by 0 bases, with 13 bases between them. The CDR3 has 15 residues.

The V gene is TRBV11-2, the J gene TRBJ2-2; TRBD1 agrees at 8 bases. Trimming removed 3 bases from V and 8 bases from J; junction bases left unmatched: 11. Germline CDR1 and CDR2: SGHAT and FQNNGV. The CDR3 is made up of 16 amino acids. The CDR3 nucleotides read TGTGCCAGCAGCTTGCGGGACAGGCCTAGTTCTGGGGAGCTGTTTTTT. This encodes CASSLRDRPSSGELFF.

The rearrangement joins TRBV9 to TRBJ1-3; D is unresolved. Germline values: CDR1 SGDLS, CDR2 YYNGEE. V lost 2 bases, J lost 0 bases, and 9 bases lay in between. The CDR3 consists of 15 residues. In DNA, the CDR3 is TGTGCCAGCAGCGTGGGCGGGAGCTCTGGAAACACCATATATTTT. Translated, it gives CASSVGGSSGNTIYF.

J is TRBJ1-1 and V is TRBV20-1; 8 bases align to TRBD1. The germline gives CDR1 DFQATT, CDR2 SNEGSKA (reference sequence). The CDR3 has 14 residues. Trimming cost V 3 bases and J 5 bases; bases outside gene matches: 8. This CDR3 reads CSASAGGARTEAFF. The CDR3 bases are TGCAGTGCTAGTGCAGGGGGCGCGAGGACTGAAGCTTTCTTT.

The gene calls are TRBV7-9 and TRBJ2-2; 7 bases are a match to TRBD2. Germline V gives CDR1 SEHNR, CDR2 FQNEAQ (reference sequence). The trim removed 5 bases at V and 4 bases at J, leaving 16 bases unmatched. The CDR3 loop spans 18 amino acids. CDR3 DNA: TGTGCCAGCAGCCCTCGATGGGAGCGGGGAGCGGGCACCGGGGAGCTGTTTTTT. It encodes CASSPRWERGAGTGELFF.

This chain connects TRBV14 to TRBJ2-2; no reliable D call. The CDR3 spans 15 residues. Germline CDR1 is SGHDN and CDR2 is FVKESK. The V end lost 0 bases, the J end lost 4 bases, and 9 bases lay between the germline ends. The DNA for the CDR3 is TGTGCCAGCAGCCAAGATCGAGTACGCACCGGGGAGCTGTTTTTT. As protein: CASSQDRVRTGELFF.

This chain connects TRBV5-5 to TRBJ2-2; D not certain. V gave up 0 bases and J gave up 4 bases, with 7 bases separating them. This CDR3 is built from 14 residues. Germline V CDR1 and CDR2: SGHKS, YYEKEE (reference sequence). CDR3 loop: CASSLDELTGELFF. The CDR3 nucleotides are TGTGCCAGCAGCTTGGATGAACTCACCGGGGAGCTGTTTTTT.

The chain links TRBV10-3 to TRBJ2-4; possibly TRBD1 for D (6 bases). Germline V gene lookup returns CDR1 ENHRY and CDR2 SYGVKD. The V gene lost 5 bases and the J gene lost 11 bases, with 13 bases spanning the gap. The CDR3 has 12 residues. Written as DNA, the CDR3 is TGTGCCATCAGTCCGACAGGTCCACTTCAGTACTTC. This codes for CAISPTGPLQYF.

This clone occurred once. The chain has TRBV5-1 and TRBJ2-2, with 7 positions matching TRBD1. With 4 bases clipped from V and 5 bases from J, the junction kept 11 bases outside the gene matches. There are 16 residues in the CDR3. Germline CDR1 is SGHRS and CDR2 is YFSETQ. The CDR3 nucleotides read TGCGCCAGCAGCATTCAAACAGGGGTCGGAACCGGGGAGCTGTTTTTT. It specifies CASSIQTGVGTGELFF.

About this clone itself: In the same sample, other DNA sequences code for this CDR3. The chain combines TRBV27 with TRBJ2-5; D uncertain. V was cut by 5 bases and J by 4 bases, with 5 bases left in between. Germline V gene sequence: CDR1 MNHEY, CDR2 SMNVEV (reference sequence). This CDR3 region has 11 residues. Written as DNA, the CDR3 is TGTGCCAGCAGTCCCCGAGAGACCCAGTACTTC. Its protein is CASSPRETQYF.

The genes are TRBV5-5 and TRBJ2-2, with a tentative D call TRBD1 (5 bases). This CDR3 region has 15 residues. Trimming took 1 base from V and 2 from J, leaving 9 bases between them. Germline loops: CDR1 SGHKS, CDR2 YYEKEE (reference sequence). Here the CDR3 reads CASSLRQINTGELFF. The CDR3 bases are TGTGCCAGCAGCTTGAGACAGATTAACACCGGGGAGCTGTTTTTT.

J is TRBJ1-1 and V is TRBV6-5, with D unclear. Per the germline V gene, CDR1 is MNHEY and CDR2 is SVGAGI. Trimming removed 0 bases from V and 1 base from J, with 9 bases in between. This CDR3 has 15 residues. CDR3 nucleotides: TGTGCCAGCAGTTACTCGAGGTCCGGGAACACTGAAGCTTTCTTT. Protein sequence: CASSYSRSGNTEAFF.

The chain combines TRBV24-1 with TRBJ2-1; TRBD2 agrees at 10 bases. Looked up from germline, CDR1 is KGHDR and CDR2 is SFDVKD. The CDR3 sequence is 17 residues long. J lost 0 bases, V lost 7 bases, and 8 bases had no gene match. The CDR3 DNA follows: TGTGCCACCAGGCCCGGACTAGCGGAGATCTCCTACAATGAGCAGTTCTTC. Translation: CATRPGLAEISYNEQFF.

The chain couples TRBV19 to TRBJ1-4; D is unresolved. The V end was cut by 4 bases, the J end by 0 bases, with 12 bases between. The CDR3 contains 16 residues. Germline lookup yields CDR1 LNHDA and CDR2 SQIVND (reference sequence). The CDR3 region has the DNA TGTGCCAGTAGTAGTCGGCAGGTAGCAACTAATGAAAAACTGTTTTTT. Protein sequence: CASSSRQVATNEKLFF.

Only one count was recorded for this clone. The chain uses TRBV5-1 and TRBJ2-3; D may be TRBD1 (5 bases). CDR3 size: 13 residues. The germline CDR1 and CDR2 sequences are SGHRS and YFSETQ. The V and J ends lost 0 bases and 4 bases respectively, with 6 bases between them. CDR3 protein: CASSLEGADTQYF. The CDR3 DNA is TGCGCCAGCAGCTTGGAAGGGGCAGATACGCAGTATTTT.

The chain has TRBV7-9 and TRBJ1-1, with 7 bases that match TRBD1. The CDR3 length is 14 residues. The trim removed 5 bases at V and 9 bases at J, leaving 12 bases unmatched. Germline CDR1 and CDR2: SEHNR and FQNEAQ (reference sequence). Here the CDR3 reads CASSLDRVNEKAFF. The CDR3 bases are TGTGCCAGCAGCCTCGACAGGGTAAATGAAAAAGCTTTCTTT.

The chain carries TRBV9 and TRBJ2-3; TRBD2 is a possible D gene (6 bases). The V gene lost 4 bases and the J gene lost 5 bases, with 14 bases spanning the gap. Germline CDR1 and CDR2: SGDLS and YYNGEE. This CDR3 contains 14 residues. The CDR3: CASSTRAGGDTQYF. The CDR3 DNA is TGTGCCAGCAGCACAAGAGCGGGTGGAGATACGCAGTATTTT.

The rearrangement joins TRBV28 to TRBJ2-7, with a possible D match to TRBD2 (5 bases). CDR3 length: 11 amino acids. Between the trimmed V and J ends, which lost 8 bases and 0 bases, there was a span of 5 bases. CDR1 and CDR2 (germline): MDHEN, SYDVKM. CDR3 sequence: CASGSSYEQYF. CDR3 sequence (DNA): TGTGCCAGCGGGAGCTCCTACGAGCAGTACTTC.

The rearrangement uses TRBV6-5 and TRBJ2-3, with TRBD1 as a possible D gene (7 bases). The CDR3 has 16 amino acids. Germline CDR1 MNHEY, CDR2 SVGAGI. The V and J ends lost 2 bases and 3 bases respectively, with 15 bases between them. This chain's CDR3 is CASSYHSPGGTDTQYF. CDR3 sequence (DNA): TGTGCCAGCAGTTACCACTCGCCAGGGGGGACAGATACGCAGTATTTT.

The V and J genes are TRBV5-1 and TRBJ2-3; the match to TRBD1 covers 9 bases. Germline V lookup: CDR1 SGHRS, CDR2 YFSETQ. This CDR3 is 16 amino acids long. V shed 0 bases and J 4 bases; nucleotides not matched to a gene: 6. The chain's CDR3 is CASSLVGTGYADTQYF. The DNA of the CDR3 is TGCGCCAGCAGCTTGGTTGGGACAGGGTATGCAGATACGCAGTATTTT.

This chain joins TRBV4-1 and TRBJ2-2, with D possibly being TRBD2 (6 bases). Germline V gives CDR1 MGHRA, CDR2 YSYEKL. Trimming took 5 bases from V and 4 from J, leaving 17 bases between them. The CDR3 contains 16 residues. CDR3 coding DNA: TGCGCCAGCAGCTCTCGCCGGGGGAGGCCCACCGGGGAGCTGTTTTTT. As protein: CASSSRRGRPTGELFF.

Worth noting for this clone: An end of the junction does not agree with germline; a read error may underlie this. This chain connects TRBV18 to TRBJ1-2; no reliable D call. The CDR3 length is 14 residues. The germline CDR1 and CDR2 sequences are KGHSH and LQKENI. CDR3 coding DNA: TGTGCCAGCTCACTCGAACAGATGAACTCTGGCTACACCTTC. This encodes CASSLEQMNSGYTF. The whole variable domain, filled in from reference TRBV18 and TRBJ1-2, reads NAGVMQNPRHLVRRRGQEARLRCSPMKGHSHVYWYRQLPEEGLKFMVYLQKENIIDESGMPKERFSAEFPKEGPSILRIQQVVRGDSAAYFCASSLEQMNSGYTFGSGTRLTVV.